These T cell receptor beta chains were read from a single sample in a study of blood T cell repertoires in COVID-19. Repertoires were generated with immunoSEQ multiplex PCR, while TCRdb's copy carries only in-frame clones and drops some. The sample has about 100,000 clones; roughly 90% are singletons. Sequencing used peripheral blood. These receptors all come from a man of 80 years or more with acute or convalescent COVID-19. The CDR3 runs from the conserved cysteine through the conserved F or W. D genes are given only for firm matches. The size field is filled for only some rows; it gives once, few, many or a size class.

size	V	J	D	DNA	CDR3
-	TRBV7-2	TRBJ2-7	-	TGTGCCAGCAGCTTAGCGGAGCTCTACGAGCAGTACTTC	CASSLAELYEQYF
once	TRBV28	TRBJ2-7	TRBD1	TGTGCCAGCATCCCAACCCCAGGGGGAGACTACGAGCAGTACTTC	CASIPTPGGDYEQYF
-	TRBV19	TRBJ1-2	TRBD1	TGTGCCAGTAGTAACTCGGACAGGGTCGGCTACACCTTC	CASSNSDRVGYTF
once	TRBV19	TRBJ2-5	-	TGTGCCAGTAGTAAATCCAAGGCGGGGGAGACCCAGTACTTC	CASSKSKAGETQYF
-	TRBV2	TRBJ1-1	TRBD1	TGTGCCAGCAGCGGAGGGACAGGGCGTACAACTGAAGCTTTCTTT	CASSGGTGRTTEAFF
-	TRBV10-3	TRBJ2-1	-	TGTGCCATCAGTGAGCGGACAGATAACAATGAGCAGTTCTTC	CAISERTDNNEQFF
-	TRBV7-2	TRBJ2-6	TRBD2	TGTGCCAGCAGCTTAGTTGGTAGCGGGAGAGCTGGGGCCAACGTCCTGACTTTC	CASSLVGSGRAGANVLTF
-	TRBV28	TRBJ2-7	-	TGTGCCAGCAGTTGGGGGCTGGAGCAGTACTTC	CASSWGLEQYF
-	TRBV28	TRBJ2-4	-	TGTGCCAGTCTAGGGGGGGCGGCCAAAAACATTCAGTACTTC	CASLGGAAKNIQYF
once	TRBV12-3/TRBV12-4	TRBJ2-7	-	TGTGCCAGCAGTTTACGCAGGGCAGTCGAGCAGTACTTC	CASSLRRAVEQYF
-	TRBV24-1	TRBJ2-4	-	TGTGCCACCAGTGATGGCCCGGAGGGCTTTCAGTACTTC	CATSDGPEGFQYF
-	TRBV24-1	TRBJ2-5	TRBD2	TGTGCCACCAGTGATTTCAGGACTAGCGGGGGCTTATACCAAGAGACCCAGTACTTC	CATSDFRTSGGLYQETQYF
-	TRBV13	TRBJ2-7	TRBD1	TGTGCCAGCAGCTTAGGGCCCCTGGGACAGGGGGCCACCCCCTACGAGCAGTACTTC	CASSLGPLGQGATPYEQYF
-	TRBV7-8	TRBJ1-5	TRBD1	TGTGCCAGCAGCAGAGACAGGGGATTGTTTCAGCCCCAGCATTTT	CASSRDRGLFQPQHF
-	TRBV28	TRBJ2-1	-	TGTGCCAGCAGGCCCTCCAGGGGGGCCGCTCATAGCGATGAGCAGTTCTTC	CASRPSRGAAHSDEQFF
-	TRBV7-8	TRBJ2-7	TRBD2	TGTGCCAGCAGCGCTGGACTAGCGCTGAAGACCTACGAGCAGTACTTC	CASSAGLALKTYEQYF
-	TRBV7-9	TRBJ2-3	-	TGTGCCAGCAGCTTAGGCCGCTCACTTACAGATACGCAGTATTTT	CASSLGRSLTDTQYF
-	TRBV10-1	TRBJ2-1	TRBD2	TGCGCCAGCAGTGAGTTTCGGCGGGAGCTCTACAATGAGCAGTTCTTC	CASSEFRRELYNEQFF
-	TRBV10-3	TRBJ2-1	TRBD2	TGTGCCATCAGAGGACTAGCGGGAGGTGAGCAGTTCTTC	CAIRGLAGGEQFF
-	TRBV15	TRBJ2-5	-	TGTGCCACCAGCCTCAGGGAGGTGGGGGAGACCCAGTACTTC	CATSLREVGETQYF
-	TRBV19	TRBJ2-3	TRBD2	TGTGCCAGTAGTATAGGGGGACTAGCGCCCACAGATACGCAGTATTTT	CASSIGGLAPTDTQYF
-	TRBV21-1	TRBJ1-5	-	TGTGCCAGCAGCGGCCGGGACAGGGGAACTAATCAGCCCCAGCATTTT	CASSGRDRGTNQPQHF
-	TRBV2	TRBJ2-4	TRBD2	TGTGCCAGTAATACCGGGACTAGCGGAAACATTCAGTACTTC	CASNTGTSGNIQYF
once	TRBV3-1/TRBV3-2	TRBJ1-1	-	TGTGCCAGCAGCCAGAGGGTGAACACTGAAGCTTTCTTT	CASSQRVNTEAFF
-	TRBV7-2	TRBJ2-7	TRBD2	TGTGCCAGCAGCTTAGGTCCCCGCCTAGCGGGAGTGGTGACCGAGCAGTACTTC	CASSLGPRLAGVVTEQYF
-	TRBV12-3/TRBV12-4	TRBJ1-3	-	TGTGCCAGCAGCCGCTCTGGAAACACCATATATTTT	CASSRSGNTIYF
-	TRBV13	TRBJ2-2	TRBD2	TGTGCCAGCAGCTCCACTGGACTAGCGGGCCTACCGAACACCGGGGAGCTGTTTTTT	CASSSTGLAGLPNTGELFF
-	TRBV27	TRBJ1-2	-	TGTGCCAGCAGTTTTGTCGGGACTCATTTTCCATCGGGCTACACCTTC	CASSFVGTHFPSGYTF
-	TRBV6-6	TRBJ2-1	-	TGTGCCAGCAGTACGGGAAACAGGGAAAATGAGCAGTTCTTC	CASSTGNRENEQFF
-	TRBV5-8	TRBJ2-1	TRBD2	TGTGCCAGCAGCTTCTGGACTAGCGGATACAATGAGCAGTTCTTC	CASSFWTSGYNEQFF
once	TRBV19	TRBJ2-1	TRBD2	TGTGCCAGTAGTGTAACTAGCGGGAGGCCGAATGAGCAGTTCTTC	CASSVTSGRPNEQFF
-	TRBV27	TRBJ1-1	-	TGTGCCAGCAGACTGTCCTCTAGGGGCACTGAAGCTTTCTTT	CASRLSSRGTEAFF
-	TRBV2	TRBJ2-3	TRBD2	TGTGCCAGCAGGGGACTAGGAGATACGCAGTATTTT	CASRGLGDTQYF